These 26 T cell receptor beta chains share one sample of origin, sequenced in a study of shared clonotypes between healthy human individuals (dated by TCRdb to between 2020 and 2021). For the CD8 naive samples, CD45RO-negative cells were positively selected for CCR7, yielding a CD45RA+CCR7+ population from which TemRA cells were excluded. The library was obtained by the immunoSEQ multiplex PCR assay. TCRdb took this table from immuneACCESS and kept in-frame rearrangements with V and J called. Such tables lack part of the clones; where checked against another copy, unresolved V genes explain under half of the gap, and the rest is unexplained. The sample contains around 1,900,000 clones, 80% to 95% of them found a single time. The top ten clones comprise roughly 1.7% of the sample. Sample: naive CD8+ T cells from PBMCs. What this sample's cell subset or site label stands for: CD45RA+CCR7+. Every receptor here comes from a man between 18 and 35 years old in good health. Some clones in this sample may be carry-over from other donors' samples.

Worth noting for this clone: Other DNA variants within this sample encode the same CDR3. V and J are TRBV27 and TRBJ2-7; TRBD1 aligns across 7 bases. The CDR3 totals 13 residues. The V gene's germline CDR1 is MNHEY and CDR2 SMNVEV (reference sequence). Unmatched junction bases numbered 5, after V lost 5 bases and J lost 4 bases. CDR3 protein: CASSTRQGYEQYF. The CDR3, as DNA: TGTGCCAGCAGTACCAGACAGGGTTACGAGCAGTACTTC.

The V gene is TRBV27, the J gene TRBJ2-7; D is perhaps TRBD1 (5 bases). Germline lookup yields CDR1 MNHEY and CDR2 SMNVEV (reference sequence). The CDR3 is 16 residues long. V was cut by 5 bases and J by 2 bases, with 19 bases left in between. CDR3 DNA sequence: TGTGCCAGCAGTCCCTCGGAAGGGGAAGCAACCTACGAGCAGTACTTC. Translating it yields CASSPSEGEATYEQYF.

This clone was detected a few times. This chain joins TRBV28 and TRBJ2-7, with a weak D call TRBD1 (5 bases). Germline lookup yields CDR1 MDHEN and CDR2 SYDVKM. The V end lost 5 bases, the J end lost 0 bases, and 11 bases lay between the germline ends. The CDR3 is 14 residues long. The CDR3 nucleotides read TGTGCCAGCAGTCGCACAGGTATCTCCTACGAGCAGTACTTC. It encodes CASSRTGISYEQYF.

The chain is built from TRBV19 and TRBJ1-5; 10 nucleotides line up with TRBD1. Germline V gene sequence: CDR1 LNHDA, CDR2 SQIVND (reference sequence). After removal of 3 bases from V and 4 bases from J, the junction contained 12 bases not matched to a gene. The CDR3 spans 18 residues. The CDR3 coding sequence is TGTGCCAGTAGTATGAGACAGGGGGCGCGAGTATGGAATCAGCCCCAGCATTTT. Its protein is CASSMRQGARVWNQPQHF.

This clone turned up a few times. Different DNA sequences within this sample yield the same CDR3. This sequence joins TRBV27 and TRBJ1-3; no definite D call. Per the germline V gene, CDR1 is MNHEY and CDR2 is SMNVEV (reference sequence). The V end lost 5 bases, the J end lost 0 bases, and 5 bases lay between the germline ends. This CDR3 contains 13 residues. The CDR3 DNA follows: TGTGCCAGCAGTCTTAGCTCTGGAAACACCATATATTTT. Amino acid sequence: CASSLSSGNTIYF.

This clone was picked up a small number of times. The same CDR3 arises from other DNA sequences in this sample as well. The V gene is TRBV19, the J gene TRBJ1-5; no reliable D call. V lost 5 bases and J lost 3, with 11 bases in between. There are 14 residues in the CDR3. CDR1 is LNHDA, CDR2 SQIVND, per germline (reference sequence). The CDR3 coding sequence is TGTGCCAGTAGTCCTCGAGGATTCAATCAGCCCCAGCATTTT. It yields the protein CASSPRGFNQPQHF.

The chain uses TRBV9 and TRBJ2-7, with a weak D call TRBD2 (5 bases). The CDR3 has 15 residues. Germline assignment: CDR1 SGDLS and CDR2 YYNGEE. Trimming removed 4 bases from V and 4 bases from J, with 18 bases in between. The CDR3 reads CASSYAGGSSYEQYF. DNA for the CDR3: TGTGCCAGCAGCTACGCAGGAGGATCCTCTTACGAGCAGTACTTC.

This chain joins TRBV10-1 and TRBJ2-2, with D maybe TRBD2 (5 bases). The CDR3 runs 15 residues. The V and J ends lost 0 bases and 6 bases respectively, with 11 bases between them. Germline V CDR1 and CDR2: WNHNN, SYGVQD (reference sequence). CDR3 DNA sequence: TGCGCCAGCAGTGAGTCGATAGAGGGTTCCGGGGAGCTGTTTTTT. Its protein is CASSESIEGSGELFF.

This clone was found once. The chain has TRBV30 and TRBJ2-1; 7 bases agree with TRBD1. CDR1 GTSNPN and CDR2 SVGIG come from the germline V gene (reference sequence). V dropped 3 bases and J dropped 5; count of bases not matched to a gene: 13. CDR3 size: 16 residues. The CDR3 coding sequence is TGTGCCTGGAGGGACCCCGACAGGGTGGGCAACAATGAGCAGTTCTTC. Translation: CAWRDPDRVGNNEQFF.

The V gene is TRBV10-3, the J gene TRBJ2-7; 7 bases map to TRBD2. Germline V CDR1 and CDR2: ENHRY, SYGVKD. This CDR3 region has 13 residues. Unmatched junction bases numbered 5, after V lost 0 bases and J lost 9 bases. The CDR3 here is CAISESAGVGQYF. The CDR3 DNA is TGTGCCATCAGTGAGTCGGCGGGAGTGGGGCAGTACTTC.

The V call is TRBV13, the J call TRBJ2-3; the match to TRBD1 covers 9 bases. V gave up 5 bases and J gave up 2 bases; unmatched junction bases: 14. The CDR3 runs to 18 residues. CDR1 and CDR2 from the germline V gene are PRHDT and FYEKMQ (reference sequence). The CDR3 bases are TGTGCCAGCAGCAGGGGACAGGGAGGTAGCGTACCCACAGATACGCAGTATTTT. Its translation is CASSRGQGGSVPTDTQYF.

This sequence joins TRBV9 and TRBJ2-7, with 7 bases aligning to TRBD2. This CDR3 is built from 14 residues. Losses at the gene ends were 0 bases for V and 6 bases for J; bases not matched to a gene: 6. Per the germline V gene, CDR1 is SGDLS and CDR2 is YYNGEE. The CDR3 DNA sequence: TGTGCCAGCAGCGTAGGGGAGGGACTGACCGAGCAGTACTTC. Translated: CASSVGEGLTEQYF. Full variable domain (outside the CDR3, taken from reference TRBV9 and TRBJ2-7): DSGVTQTPKHLITATGQRVTLRCSPRSGDLSVYWYQQSLDQGLQFLIQYYNGEERAKGNILERFSAQQFPDLHSELNLSSLELGDSALYFCASSVGEGLTEQYFGPGTRLTVT.

V is TRBV4-1 and J is TRBJ2-1; 9 bases match TRBD1. Germline lookup yields CDR1 MGHRA and CDR2 YSYEKL. V lost 6 bases to trimming and J lost 3 bases; unmatched junction nucleotides: 6. The CDR3 is made up of 15 amino acids. In nucleotides, the CDR3 is TGCGCCAGCAGTGAGGGACAGGGAGACTACAATGAGCAGTTCTTC. Its translation: CASSEGQGDYNEQFF.

The chain links TRBV9 to TRBJ2-4; 8 nucleotides agree with TRBD2. This CDR3 is built from 16 residues. The V gene's germline CDR1 is SGDLS and CDR2 YYNGEE. The V segment lost 4 bases and the J segment 7 bases; nucleotides outside the gene matches: 13. In DNA form, the CDR3 reads TGTGCCAGCAGCCCGACGGGGGGGATCCCCCCGAACATTCAGTACTTC. This encodes CASSPTGGIPPNIQYF. The full variable domain, in which reference TRBV9 and TRBJ2-4 provide the parts outside the CDR3, is DSGVTQTPKHLITATGQRVTLRCSPRSGDLSVYWYQQSLDQGLQFLIQYYNGEERAKGNILERFSAQQFPDLHSELNLSSLELGDSALYFCASSPTGGIPPNIQYFGAGTRLSVL.

The genes are TRBV6-1 and TRBJ1-2; D uncertain. Per the germline V gene, CDR1 is MNHNS and CDR2 is SASEGT. The V end lost 2 bases, the J end lost 7 bases, and 8 bases lay between the germline ends. The CDR3 length is 12 residues. In DNA, the CDR3 is TGTGCCAGCAGTGAACTTAGTGGTGGCTACACCTTC. Translation: CASSELSGGYTF.

V gene TRBV7-9 combines with J gene TRBJ2-3, with 9 nucleotides matching TRBD2. CDR3 length equals 15 residues. Germline V gene lookup returns CDR1 SEHNR and CDR2 FQNEAQ (reference sequence). With V trimmed by 5 bases and J by 2 bases, 5 bases remained unmatched. CDR3 nucleotides: TGTGCCAGCAGCCGTGCGGGAGGGCCCACAGATACGCAGTATTTT. This sequence encodes CASSRAGGPTDTQYF.

This chain links TRBV5-1 with TRBJ1-2; no reliable D call. Trimming took off 2 bases at V and 1 base at J, with 18 bases between the two ends. CDR3 length equals 17 residues. CDR1 is SGHRS, CDR2 YFSETQ, per germline. In DNA form, the CDR3 reads TGCGCCAGCAGCTTAAGTCCCCGACCGACAAATAACTATGGCTACACCTTC. As protein: CASSLSPRPTNNYGYTF.

V usage is TRBV7-2 and J usage is TRBJ2-3; TRBD2 matches 8 bases. Germline V gene lookup returns CDR1 SGHTA and CDR2 FQGNSA. Trimming removed 1 base from V and 5 bases from J; junction bases left unmatched: 11. This CDR3 has 17 amino acids. Written as DNA, the CDR3 is TGTGCCAGCAGCTTAGGGGTAGGAAGCGGGAGACAAGATACGCAGTATTTT. Amino acids: CASSLGVGSGRQDTQYF.

V is TRBV7-3 and J is TRBJ2-1; D is ambiguous. V was cut by 1 base and J by 7 bases, with 11 bases left in between. Germline CDR1 reads SGHTA; CDR2 reads FQGTGA. The CDR3 is 14 residues long. The CDR3, as DNA: TGTGCCAGCAGCTTAAGCCCCCAGTGGAATGAGCAGTTCTTC. Protein: CASSLSPQWNEQFF.

This chain links TRBV5-1 with TRBJ2-1; 10 nucleotides agree with TRBD2. The CDR3 extends over 14 amino acids. CDR1 SGHRS and CDR2 YFSETQ come from the germline V gene. V was pared by 9 bases and J by 8 bases, with 11 bases of the junction left unmatched. As DNA, the CDR3 is TGCGCCACCAAACTAGCGGGATCCGTCTATGAGCAGTTCTTC. Translating it yields CATKLAGSVYEQFF.

This chain connects TRBV27 to TRBJ2-2; TRBD1 is a possible D gene (6 bases). Germline V gene lookup returns CDR1 MNHEY and CDR2 SMNVEV (reference sequence). Trimming pared 4 bases from V and 6 bases from J, leaving 18 bases between. This CDR3 is 16 amino acids long. CDR3 residues: CASSSLELNRAGELFF. In DNA, the CDR3 is TGTGCCAGCAGTTCCTTAGAATTGAACAGGGCCGGGGAGCTGTTTTTT.

The J gene is TRBJ2-7, the V gene TRBV5-1, with 13 bases matching TRBD2. Germline CDR1 reads SGHRS; CDR2 reads YFSETQ. V shed 6 bases, J shed 9 bases, and the junction held 15 bases outside the gene matches. The CDR3 loop spans 16 amino acids. The CDR3 reads CASTTPGGLAGVGQYF. CDR3 DNA: TGCGCCAGCACCACGCCAGGTGGACTAGCGGGAGTGGGGCAGTACTTC.

The chain links TRBV9 to TRBJ2-2, with unresolved D. Per the germline V gene, CDR1 is SGDLS and CDR2 is YYNGEE. V was clipped by 7 bases and J by 1 base, with 5 bases between them. The CDR3 covers 12 residues. The CDR3 DNA is TGTGCCAGCGGGCTGAACACCGGGGAGCTGTTTTTT. Translated, it gives CASGLNTGELFF.

The gene calls are TRBV13 and TRBJ2-1; 14 bases map to TRBD2. This CDR3 is built from 15 residues. The V and J ends lost 5 bases and 8 bases, in that order; junction bases with no gene match: 5. Germline V gene lookup returns CDR1 PRHDT and CDR2 FYEKMQ (reference sequence). The CDR3 reads CASSRGLAGVDEQFF. The CDR3 nucleotides read TGTGCCAGCAGCCGGGGACTAGCGGGAGTCGATGAGCAGTTCTTC.

The V gene is TRBV5-4, the J gene TRBJ2-1; 10 bases are shared with TRBD2. The germline V gene encodes CDR1 SGHNT and CDR2 YYREEE (reference sequence). Germline trimming cut 5 bases from V and 6 bases from J; bases unmatched to any gene: 11. There are 16 residues in the CDR3. This CDR3 is CASRPPASGSLNEQFF. For the CDR3, the DNA is TGTGCCAGCAGGCCCCCGGCTAGCGGGAGCCTCAATGAGCAGTTCTTC.

V gene TRBV7-2 combines with J gene TRBJ2-7, with D hard to call. Per the germline V gene, CDR1 is SGHTA and CDR2 is FQGNSA. The CDR3 spans 14 residues. V lost 5 bases and J 9 bases, leaving 20 bases between the germline ends. The CDR3 loop reads CASSLIDKPGLQYF. The CDR3 nucleotides read TGTGCCAGCAGCCTTATTGACAAGCCGGGTCTGCAGTACTTC.